This TCR beta chain is drawn from a study of T cells in Graves' hyperthyroidism and ophthalmopathy. Study background: Initial diagnosis, before any treatment, was when peripheral blood was collected. Study outcomes and limitations: Ophthalmopathy and stable hyperthyroidism were separated by a 13 V-J model.

The definition of stable Graves' hyperthyroidism was no ophthalmopathy progression within 18 months. Uncontrolled infections, other autoimmune diseases, pregnancy or lactation led to exclusion of patients. Regions amplified from RNA transcripts were the TCR beta CDR3 regions. The TCR CDR3 was amplified in a first-round RT-PCR using the HTBI primer set. TCRdb ran MiXCR on the multiplex PCR reads and lists one entry per CDR3 protein. Seen here are about 700,000 distinct CDR3 sequences, 12% to 15% observed once, and the top ten hold 10%. This clonotype appeared many times. What it recognizes is unknown. The CDR3 has 16 residues. Germline-derived CDR1 and CDR2 are SGHVS and FQNEAQ. V shed 2 bases and J shed 6 bases, with 20 bases lying between them.

This receptor was obtained from a woman younger than 35 with Graves' hyperthyroidism. The sample was blood. The rearrangement joins TRBV7-8 to TRBJ2-7; D may be TRBD1 or TRBD2 (5 bases each). The CDR3 here is CASSLLSGTGLSEQYF. The CDR3 DNA reads as TGTGCCAGCAGCTTATTATCCGGGACGGGGCTTTCCGAGCAGTACTTC. Looking up the rest from reference TRBV7-8 and TRBJ2-7 gives the full variable domain: GAGVSQSPRYKVAKRGQDVALRCDPISGHVSLFWYQQALGQGPEFLTYFQNEAQLDKSGLPSDRFFAERPEGSVSTLKIQRTQQEDSAVYLCASSLLSGTGLSEQYFGPGTRLTVT.